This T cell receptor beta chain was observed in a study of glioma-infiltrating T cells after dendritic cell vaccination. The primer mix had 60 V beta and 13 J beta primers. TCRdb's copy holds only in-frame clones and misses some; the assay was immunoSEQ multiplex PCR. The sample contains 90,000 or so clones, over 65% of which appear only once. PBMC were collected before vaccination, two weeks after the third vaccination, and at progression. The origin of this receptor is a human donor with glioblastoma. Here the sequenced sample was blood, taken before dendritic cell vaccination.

The CDR3 region is CASSMSRVGANVLTF. The CDR3 DNA reads as TGTGCCAGTAGTATGTCCCGAGTAGGGGCCAACGTCCTGACTTTC. The rearrangement joins TRBV19 to TRBJ2-6; D is unclear. Between the trimmed V and J ends, which lost 3 bases and 4 bases, there was a span of 10 bases. Germline V lookup: CDR1 LNHDA, CDR2 SQIVND (reference sequence). This CDR3 has 15 amino acids.